These 23 T cell receptor beta chains originate from one sample sequenced in a study of OX40 agonist ivuxolimab in advanced cancers. Clones were sequenced by immunoSEQ multiplex PCR, and TCRdb holds only the in-frame ones, with some missing. The sample holds about 54,000 clones, 84% seen once. Sequences were derived from CD4+ or CD8+ T cells sorted from blood, sampled in a trial of the OX40 agonist ivuxolimab. These receptors were obtained from an adult with an advanced solid tumor such as melanoma, head and neck, liver or kidney cancer.

The V gene is TRBV7-2, the J gene TRBJ2-7, with 8 bases lining up with TRBD1. The J segment lost 7 bases and the V segment lost 2 bases, leaving 4 bases of the junction unmatched. CDR1 is SGHTA, CDR2 FQGNSA, per germline. The CDR3 loop spans 13 amino acids. The CDR3 DNA follows: TGTGCCAGCAGCTTACAGGGGGCGTGGGAGCAGTACTTC. Its protein is CASSLQGAWEQYF.

V gene TRBV10-3 combines with J gene TRBJ2-7, with D perhaps TRBD2 (6 bases). From germline, CDR1 is ENHRY and CDR2 SYGVKD. The CDR3 loop spans 16 amino acids. Deletions cut 6 bases from V and 2 bases from J, with 20 bases between. CDR3 residues: CAISALARGTAYEQYF. CDR3 nucleotide sequence: TGTGCCATCAGCGCACTGGCCCGCGGGACGGCCTACGAGCAGTACTTC.

The rearrangement uses TRBV9 and TRBJ1-2; D call uncertain. Germline V gene sequence: CDR1 SGDLS, CDR2 YYNGEE. Trimming removed 3 bases from V and 4 bases from J, with 13 bases in between. This CDR3 comprises 14 residues. The CDR3 region has the DNA TGTGCCAGCAGCGGGGTAGACGACGGCTATGGCTACACCTTC. Encoded protein: CASSGVDDGYGYTF.

The genes are TRBV6-5 and TRBJ1-1, with D hard to call. V lost 7 bases and J lost 4, with 13 bases in between. The CDR3 has 13 residues. Germline CDR1 and CDR2: MNHEY and SVGAGI. Written as DNA, the CDR3 is TGTGCCAGCACCCGGGGAGGTGGCACTGAAGCTTTCTTT. This sequence encodes CASTRGGGTEAFF.

The chain links TRBV11-2 to TRBJ1-1; perhaps TRBD1 as D (5 bases). This CDR3 region has 14 residues. V was clipped by 6 bases and J by 0 bases, with 11 bases between them. Germline assignment: CDR1 SGHAT and CDR2 FQNNGV. The CDR3 sequence is CASRLGGVNTEAFF. The CDR3 coding sequence is TGTGCCAGCAGACTCGGGGGGGTGAACACTGAAGCTTTCTTT.

The V and J genes are TRBV6-1 and TRBJ1-2; 8 bases map to TRBD1. The CDR3 is 13 residues long. Germline V CDR1 and CDR2: MNHNS, SASEGT. V was clipped by 6 bases and J by 4 bases; unmatched bases: 4. CDR3: CASSIGTGYGYTF. The DNA of the CDR3 is TGTGCCAGCAGCATTGGGACAGGCTATGGCTACACCTTC.

The chain combines TRBV28 with TRBJ2-1; D possibly corresponds to TRBD2 (6 bases). The V gene's germline CDR1 is MDHEN and CDR2 SYDVKM. V dropped 1 base and J dropped 5 bases, with 18 bases sitting between them. The CDR3 covers 17 residues. The CDR3 DNA reads TGTGCCAGCAGTTTATCGCTAGCGAGCCAAGAAAACAATGAGCAGTTCTTC. As protein: CASSLSLASQENNEQFF.

This clone came up a few times. Mismatch with germline at one junction end may stem from a read error. The J gene is TRBJ1-5, the V gene TRBV7-3; possibly TRBD1 for D (5 bases). The germline V gene has CDR1 SGHTA and CDR2 FQGTGA. The CDR3 is made up of 18 amino acids. This chain's CDR3 is CASSLTFRDGYSNQPQHF. CDR3 in DNA: TGTGCCAGCAGCCTAACCTTCCGGGACGGCTATAGCAATCAGCCCCAGCATTTT.

The V gene is TRBV6-6, the J gene TRBJ2-7, with 9 bases lining up with TRBD1. The V gene's germline CDR1 is MNHNY and CDR2 SVGAGI (reference sequence). The CDR3 is 13 residues long. The ends lost 6 bases at V and 3 bases at J; junction bases unmatched: 3. The CDR3 is CASSRQGDYEQYF. DNA for the CDR3: TGTGCCAGCAGCCGACAGGGGGACTACGAGCAGTACTTC.

The chain couples TRBV6-1 to TRBJ1-2, with no clear D. From germline, CDR1 is MNHNS and CDR2 SASEGT. The V and J ends lost 4 bases and 4 bases respectively, with 16 bases between them. The CDR3 loop spans 15 amino acids. CDR3 residues: CASSVEAGIFYGYTF. The CDR3 coding sequence is TGTGCCAGCAGTGTAGAGGCGGGGATATTCTATGGCTACACCTTC.

The genes are TRBV11-2 and TRBJ2-4, with D possibly matching TRBD2 (7 bases). The CDR3 sequence is 17 residues long. V dropped 4 bases and J dropped 0 bases, with 16 bases sitting between them. Per the germline V gene, CDR1 is SGHAT and CDR2 is FQNNGV. CDR3 amino acids: CASSSRGGGVAKNIQYF. In nucleotides, the CDR3 is TGTGCCAGCAGCTCCCGAGGGGGAGGGGTAGCCAAAAACATTCAGTACTTC.

The J gene is TRBJ2-7, the V gene TRBV11-2; D may be TRBD1 (6 bases). Trimming left V 0 bases short and J 6 bases short, with 6 bases between. The CDR3 runs 12 residues. Germline CDR1 reads SGHAT; CDR2 reads FQNNGV. The CDR3 reads CASSLEGGEQYF. The CDR3 DNA sequence: TGTGCCAGCAGCTTAGAAGGGGGCGAGCAGTACTTC.

The rearrangement links TRBV5-1 to TRBJ2-4; 10 bases fit TRBD1. The CDR3 totals 12 residues. Germline CDR1 reads SGHRS; CDR2 reads YFSETQ. The junction had 1 base not matched to a gene; V was cut back by 5 bases and J by 8 bases. The CDR3 DNA follows: TGCGCCAGCAGTGGACAGGGGGACATTCAGTACTTC. This gives the protein CASSGQGDIQYF. The full variable domain, rest sourced from reference TRBV5-1 and TRBJ2-4, is KAGVTQTPRYLIKTRGQQVTLSCSPISGHRSVSWYQQTPGQGLQFLFEYFSETQRNKGNFPGRFSGRQFSNSRSEMNVSTLELGDSALYLCASSGQGDIQYFGAGTRLSVL.

The chain links TRBV5-4 to TRBJ2-2; D possibly corresponds to TRBD2 (5 bases). CDR3 length: 15 residues. V was trimmed by 0 bases and J by 3 bases, leaving 9 bases between them. Germline CDR1 SGHNT, CDR2 YYREEE (reference sequence). The CDR3 coding sequence is TGTGCCAGCAGCTTGGCGGGGTCTCACACCGGGGAGCTGTTTTTT. Protein sequence: CASSLAGSHTGELFF. Full variable domain (outside the CDR3, taken from reference TRBV5-4 and TRBJ2-2): ETGVTQSPTHLIKTRGQQVTLRCSSQSGHNTVSWYQQALGQGPQFIFQYYREEENGRGNFPPRFSGLQFPNYSSELNVNALELDDSALYLCASSLAGSHTGELFFGEGSRLTVL.

The chain carries TRBV7-2 and TRBJ2-7, with 10 bases that match TRBD1. The CDR3 is 14 amino acids. Losses at the gene ends were 4 bases for V and 3 bases for J; bases not matched to a gene: 3. CDR1 is SGHTA, CDR2 FQGNSA, per germline. Here the CDR3 DNA reads TGTGCCAGCAGCTGGACAGGGGGGGACTACGAGCAGTACTTC. Residues: CASSWTGGDYEQYF.

This clone appeared a single time. The CDR3 DNA follows: TGTGCCAGCAGTTTAGCGGGAGTCACAGATACGCAGTATTTT. This gives the protein CASSLAGVTDTQYF. The chain uses TRBV28 and TRBJ2-3; TRBD2 aligns across 7 bases. The ends lost 2 bases at V and 2 bases at J; junction bases unmatched: 1. The germline gives CDR1 MDHEN, CDR2 SYDVKM. The length of the CDR3 is 14 residues.

The chain recombines TRBV6-5 with TRBJ2-3; D is possibly TRBD1 (6 bases). CDR1 is MNHEY and CDR2 is SVGAGI in the germline V gene. CDR3 length: 14 residues. Between the trimmed V and J ends, which lost 5 bases and 4 bases, there was a span of 13 bases. The CDR3 DNA reads as TGTGCCAGCAGTGACTGGGGGCGCGCAGATACGCAGTATTTT. Amino acids: CASSDWGRADTQYF.

In regard to this clone: One junction end does not reproduce the germline sequence, and a read error may be involved. V and J are TRBV7-8 and TRBJ1-3; possible D gene TRBD1, 6 bases. This CDR3 contains 17 residues. Germline loops: CDR1 SGHVS, CDR2 FQNEAQ. The CDR3 is CASRDHRVGSSRNTIYF. CDR3 in DNA: TGTGCCAGCAGGGACCACAGGGTGGGTAGCTCTAGAAACACCATATATTTT.

The count of this clone is one. This rearrangement joins TRBV12-2 to TRBJ2-1; the table's D gene call, TRBD2, was not cross checked with the DNA. TRBV12-2 is deemed a pseudogene. This CDR3 is built from 14 residues. The CDR3 DNA reads as TGTGCAAGTCGCTTAGTTTGTAGCGGGAGGCTACAGTTCTTC. Residues: CASRLVCSGRLQFF.

In the case of this clone: This sample also contains other DNA sequences that code for the same CDR3. The V call is TRBV18, the J call TRBJ1-1; TRBD1 agrees at 8 bases. Germline CDR1 is KGHSH and CDR2 is LQKENI. Trimming at V came to 5 bases and at J to 4 bases, leaving 9 bases not matched to a gene. The CDR3 is 15 amino acids. CDR3 in amino acids: CASSERTGLATEAFF. In nucleotides, the CDR3 is TGTGCCAGCTCAGAGCGGACAGGGTTAGCCACTGAAGCTTTCTTT.

The chain recombines TRBV5-4 with TRBJ2-1; 9 positions agree with TRBD2. Germline V gene sequence: CDR1 SGHNT, CDR2 YYREEE (reference sequence). V trimming: 0 bases; J trimming: 6 bases; junction bases outside the gene matches: 4. The CDR3 contains 15 residues. The CDR3 nucleotides read TGTGCCAGCAGCTTGGGGGCTAGCGGGGCCAATGAGCAGTTCTTC. It translates to CASSLGASGANEQFF.

The CDR3 DNA reads TGTGCCAGCAGTGCGGGAGTGGGGAAGCAGTTCTTC. Protein: CASSAGVGKQFF. The V call is TRBV25-1, the J call TRBJ2-1; TRBD2 is a possible D gene (6 bases). This CDR3 region has 12 residues. CDR1 and CDR2 from the germline V gene are MGHDK and SYGVNS. Trimming took 4 bases from V and 11 from J, leaving 12 bases between them.

V usage is TRBV27 and J usage is TRBJ2-1; 11 bases match TRBD2. Germline V gene data show CDR1 as MNHEY and CDR2 as SMNVEV (reference sequence). CDR3 length: 15 amino acids. J was trimmed by 5 bases and V by 6 bases; bases with no gene match: 6. CDR3 in amino acids: CASSLSGRGNNEQFF. The CDR3, as DNA: TGTGCCAGCAGCCTTAGCGGGAGGGGCAACAATGAGCAGTTCTTC.